Shown below are 21 T cell receptor beta chains from a single sample sequenced in a study of T cells in Graves' hyperthyroidism and ophthalmopathy. Using RNA transcripts as the source, TCR beta CDR3 regions were amplified. Primed by the HTBI set, a first-round RT-PCR was run on the TCR CDR3. TCRdb independently ran MiXCR on the multiplex PCR reads; one entry per CDR3 protein. The data contain around 690,000 distinct CDR3 sequences, roughly a sixth of them seen just once; the ten biggest clones take up 15% to 19%. Sequenced sample: blood. The receptor source for this set is a man aged 50 to 59 with Graves' hyperthyroidism.

V is TRBV11-2 and J is TRBJ2-1; D is perhaps TRBD2 (6 bases). The CDR3 is 16 residues long. Trimming took 4 bases from V and 0 from J, leaving 13 bases between them. CDR1 and CDR2 from the germline V gene are SGHAT and FQNNGV. The CDR3 is CASSSGLASSYNEQFF. DNA of the CDR3: TGTGCCAGCAGCTCAGGGCTAGCGAGCTCCTACAATGAGCAGTTCTTC.

The table lists this clonotype with many counts. The chain carries TRBV9 and TRBJ1-2; 8 nucleotides match TRBD1. V was pared by 0 bases and J by 6 bases, with 10 bases of the junction left unmatched. CDR1 and CDR2 (germline): SGDLS, YYNGEE. This CDR3 contains 16 residues. In DNA, the CDR3 is TGTGCCAGCAGCGTAGCCAGGGGGCAAGGTTCCGATGGCTACACCTTC. Protein sequence: CASSVARGQGSDGYTF.

This clonotype was observed many times. The CDR3 DNA is TGTGCCAGCAGTTACCGTTGCGGGAGCTTGTACTTC. It encodes CASSYRCGSLYF. This rearrangement joins TRBV6-2 or TRBV6-3 to TRBJ2-7, with 7 positions matching TRBD2. CDR1 and CDR2 (germline): MNHEY, SVGEGT. Trimming cost V 2 bases and J 12 bases; bases outside gene matches: 7. The CDR3 runs 12 residues.

In its sample, this clonotype was seen many times. V gene TRBV14 combines with J gene TRBJ2-1; D uncertain. The length of the CDR3 is 12 residues. V dropped 5 bases and J dropped 4 bases, with 6 bases sitting between them. Germline V gives CDR1 SGHDN, CDR2 FVKESK. The CDR3 DNA reads TGTGCCAGCAGCTCTTGGTACAATGAGCAGTTCTTC. Translated: CASSSWYNEQFF.

The chain joins TRBV28 to TRBJ2-5; 9 bases line up with TRBD1. Germline values: CDR1 MDHEN, CDR2 SYDVKM. This CDR3 region has 14 residues. Germline trimming cut 6 bases from V and 5 bases from J; bases unmatched to any gene: 7. The CDR3 DNA is TGTGCCAGCAGGAAACAGGGGGCCGCGGAGACCCAGTACTTC. Its protein is CASRKQGAAETQYF.

J is TRBJ1-2 and V is TRBV20-1; D perhaps matches TRBD1 (5 bases). CDR1 and CDR2 (germline): DFQATT, SNEGSKA (reference sequence). The CDR3 is 17 amino acids. V lost 3 bases to trimming and J lost 5 bases, with 25 bases between them. This CDR3 reads CSASPLTVLGVRYGYTF. Written as DNA, the CDR3 is TGCAGTGCTAGTCCCCTCACGGTTTTGGGGGTGCGGTATGGCTACACCTTC.

This chain joins TRBV28 and TRBJ1-1; unclear D gene. Per the germline V gene, CDR1 is MDHEN and CDR2 is SYDVKM. The V end was cut by 5 bases, the J end by 5 bases, with 12 bases between. The CDR3 is 13 residues long. CDR3 residues: CASSLYTGTEAFF. For the CDR3, the DNA is TGTGCCAGCAGTCTATACACCGGGACTGAAGCTTTCTTT.

The V call is TRBV30, the J call TRBJ1-4, with 8 bases identical to TRBD1. Germline values: CDR1 GTSNPN, CDR2 SVGIG (reference sequence). Trimming took 5 bases from V and 8 from J; bases not matched to a gene: 4. The CDR3 is 12 residues long. As DNA, the CDR3 is TGTGCCTGGGACAGGGGAGGAGAAAAACTGTTTTTT. Translating gives CAWDRGGEKLFF. The full variable domain, completed using reference TRBV30 and TRBJ1-4, is SQTIHQWPATLVQPVGSPLSLECTVEGTSNPNLYWYRQAAGRGLQLLFYSVGIGQISSEVPQNLSASRPQDRQFILSSKKLLLSDSGFYLCAWDRGGEKLFFGSGTQLSVL.

This clonotype was counted between two and nine times. The genes are TRBV5-1 and TRBJ2-7; 7 bases match TRBD1. J was trimmed by 7 bases and V by 4 bases; bases with no gene match: 14. The CDR3 spans 15 residues. Germline V lookup: CDR1 SGHRS, CDR2 YFSETQ. The CDR3 sequence: CASSHRQGWTGEQYF. For the CDR3, the DNA is TGCGCCAGCAGCCACCGACAGGGCTGGACTGGGGAGCAGTACTTC.

This clonotype occurred many times. CDR3 in DNA: TGTGCCAGCAGGCAGGGTAATTCACCCCTCCACTTT. Its translation: CASRQGNSPLHF. The V and J genes are TRBV7-9 and TRBJ1-6; tentatively, D is TRBD1 (5 bases). CDR1 is SEHNR and CDR2 is FQNEAQ in the germline V gene (reference sequence). This CDR3 contains 12 residues. Trimming shortened V by 6 bases and J by 6 bases, and 6 bases separated the two germline ends.

There are many counts of this clonotype. This rearrangement joins TRBV11-2 to TRBJ2-2, with D perhaps given as TRBD1 or TRBD2 (5 bases each). Trimming took 3 bases from V and 0 from J, leaving 8 bases between them. There are 15 residues in the CDR3. CDR1 and CDR2 from the germline V gene are SGHAT and FQNNGV. The CDR3 DNA follows: TGTGCCAGCAGCTTGGTGGGGGCGAACACCGGGGAGCTGTTTTTT. Its protein is CASSLVGANTGELFF.

Ten or more counts support this clonotype. This chain connects TRBV24-1 to TRBJ2-1; unclear D gene. Germline CDR1 is KGHDR and CDR2 is SFDVKD. The V end was cut by 0 bases, the J end by 7 bases, with 0 bases between. This CDR3 is 11 amino acids long. CDR3 nucleotide sequence: TGTGCCACCAGTGATTTGAATGAGCAGTTCTTC. Translated: CATSDLNEQFF.

V and J are TRBV5-1 and TRBJ2-3, with 12 bases aligning to TRBD2. Germline V gives CDR1 SGHRS, CDR2 YFSETQ. CDR3 length equals 16 residues. V shed 0 bases and J 5 bases; nucleotides not matched to a gene: 4. CDR3: CASSLGVGLAGDTQYF. The CDR3 DNA is TGCGCCAGCAGCTTGGGCGTGGGACTAGCGGGAGATACGCAGTATTTT. Full variable domain (remainder filled in from reference TRBV5-1 and TRBJ2-3): KAGVTQTPRYLIKTRGQQVTLSCSPISGHRSVSWYQQTPGQGLQFLFEYFSETQRNKGNFPGRFSGRQFSNSRSEMNVSTLELGDSALYLCASSLGVGLAGDTQYFGPGTRLTVL.

This clonotype was picked up many times. This chain connects TRBV10-3 to TRBJ2-5, with 8 bases lining up with TRBD1. Germline V CDR1 and CDR2: ENHRY, SYGVKD. Trimming cost V 7 bases and J 5 bases; bases outside gene matches: 9. The CDR3 loop spans 14 amino acids. CDR3 DNA sequence: TGTGCCATCAAATCCGGGACAGGAACCGAGACCCAGTACTTC. It codes for CAIKSGTGTETQYF.

This clonotype has a count of ten or more. J is TRBJ2-3 and V is TRBV13; D is possibly TRBD2 (6 bases). This CDR3 contains 16 residues. Germline V lookup: CDR1 PRHDT, CDR2 FYEKMQ (reference sequence). V lost 2 bases to trimming and J lost 4 bases, with 16 bases between them. For the CDR3, the DNA is TGTGCCAGCAGCTTAAATAAAGGCGCGGGGCCAGATACGCAGTATTTT. Its translation: CASSLNKGAGPDTQYF.

This clonotype was found many times. The CDR3 spells CASSLEGSPLHF. CDR3 DNA sequence: TGTGCCAGCAGCTTAGAAGGTTCACCCCTCCACTTT. This chain joins TRBV7-9 and TRBJ1-6; D is unresolved. The length of the CDR3 is 12 residues. The V and J ends lost 1 base and 9 bases respectively, with 4 bases between them. Germline CDR1 reads SEHNR; CDR2 reads FQNEAQ (reference sequence).

The chain is built from TRBV28 and TRBJ1-2; 7 bases line up with TRBD1. V shed 6 bases, J shed 8 bases, and the junction held 12 bases outside the gene matches. Germline-derived CDR1 and CDR2 are MDHEN and SYDVKM. This CDR3 contains 14 residues. The chain's CDR3 is CASSPTDRLGGYTF. Written as DNA, the CDR3 is TGTGCCAGCAGCCCTACGGACAGGCTGGGGGGCTACACCTTC.

There are a few counts of this clonotype. The rearrangement joins TRBV7-9 to TRBJ1-5; unclear D gene. The CDR3 covers 15 residues. Trimming stripped 6 bases from V and 6 bases from J, with 18 bases between. Per the germline V gene, CDR1 is SEHNR and CDR2 is FQNEAQ (reference sequence). The CDR3: CASSQEVDSGQPQHF. In nucleotides, the CDR3 is TGTGCCAGCAGTCAAGAGGTAGATTCAGGTCAGCCCCAGCATTTT.

There are a few counts of this clonotype. The chain recombines TRBV10-3 with TRBJ1-5, with 7 positions matching TRBD1. Germline-derived CDR1 and CDR2 are ENHRY and SYGVKD. This CDR3 has 15 amino acids. Trimming cost V 0 bases and J 6 bases; bases outside gene matches: 5. The CDR3 DNA is TGTGCCATCAGTGAGTCTGGCAGGGGGAGTCAGCCCCAGCATTTT. Protein sequence: CAISESGRGSQPQHF.

Many counts were recorded for this clonotype. This chain links TRBV2 with TRBJ1-5; D gene unclear. Trimming shortened V by 3 bases and J by 3 bases, and 6 bases separated the two germline ends. Germline V gene sequence: CDR1 SNHLY, CDR2 FYNNEI. This CDR3 has 13 residues. The CDR3 here is CASSDRSNQPQHF. CDR3 DNA: TGTGCCAGCAGTGACCGCTCCAATCAGCCCCAGCATTTT.

There are many counts of this clonotype. The chain employs TRBV11-1 and TRBJ2-4; possibly TRBD1 for D (6 bases). The length of the CDR3 is 14 residues. The germline V gene has CDR1 SGHAT and CDR2 FQDESV (reference sequence). V was pared by 5 bases and J by 5 bases, with 13 bases between. Here the CDR3 DNA reads TGTGCCAGCAGCAAAGGGGGTTCAGAAAACATTCAGTACTTC. Residues: CASSKGGSENIQYF.